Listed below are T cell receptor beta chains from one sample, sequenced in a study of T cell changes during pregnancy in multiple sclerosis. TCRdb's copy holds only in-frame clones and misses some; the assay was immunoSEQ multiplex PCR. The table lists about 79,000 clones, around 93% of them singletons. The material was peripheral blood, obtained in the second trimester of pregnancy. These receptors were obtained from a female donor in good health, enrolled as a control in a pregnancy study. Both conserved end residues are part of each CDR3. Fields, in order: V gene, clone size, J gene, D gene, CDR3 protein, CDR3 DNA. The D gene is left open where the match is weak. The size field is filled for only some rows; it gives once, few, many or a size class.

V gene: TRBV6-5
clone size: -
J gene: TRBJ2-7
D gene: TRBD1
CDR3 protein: CASSATGYREQYF
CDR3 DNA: TGTGCCAGCAGTGCGACAGGGTATCGCGAGCAGTACTTC

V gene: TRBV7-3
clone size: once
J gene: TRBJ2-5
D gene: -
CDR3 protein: CASSLILGLGETQYF
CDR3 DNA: TGTGCCAGCAGCTTAATCCTAGGATTGGGAGAGACCCAGTACTTC

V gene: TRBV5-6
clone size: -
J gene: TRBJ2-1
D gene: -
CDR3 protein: CASSLGGYNEQFF
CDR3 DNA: TGTGCCAGCAGCTTAGGGGGCTACAATGAGCAGTTCTTC

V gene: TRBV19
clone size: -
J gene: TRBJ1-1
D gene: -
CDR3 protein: CASSTSAATGTEAFF
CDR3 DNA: TGTGCCAGTAGTACATCGGCCGCGACTGGGACTGAAGCTTTCTTT

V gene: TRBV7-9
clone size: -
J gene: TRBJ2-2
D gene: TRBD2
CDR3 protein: CAGGTSGVTGELFF
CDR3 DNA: TGTGCCGGGGGGACTAGCGGGGTCACCGGGGAGCTGTTTTTT

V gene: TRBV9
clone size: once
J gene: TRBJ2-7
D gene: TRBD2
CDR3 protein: CASSVGTSGGYEQYF
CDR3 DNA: TGTGCCAGCAGCGTAGGGACTAGCGGCGGCTACGAGCAGTACTTC

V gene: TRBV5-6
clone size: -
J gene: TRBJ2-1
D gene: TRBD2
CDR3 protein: CASSFRGSTSGGDYNEQFF
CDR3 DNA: TGTGCCAGCAGCTTTCGGGGGTCTACTAGCGGGGGGGATTACAATGAGCAGTTCTTC

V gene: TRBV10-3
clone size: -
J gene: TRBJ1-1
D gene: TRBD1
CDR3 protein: CAIRRDRQNTEAFF
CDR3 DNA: TGTGCCATCCGTCGGGACAGACAAAACACTGAAGCTTTCTTT

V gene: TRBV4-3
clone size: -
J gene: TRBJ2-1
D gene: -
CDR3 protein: CASSQVNTNNEQFF
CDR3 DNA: TGCGCCAGCAGCCAAGTAAATACTAACAATGAGCAGTTCTTC

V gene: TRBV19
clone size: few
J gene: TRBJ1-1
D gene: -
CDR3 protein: CASSRENMNTEAFF
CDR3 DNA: TGTGCCAGTAGTAGGGAGAACATGAACACTGAAGCTTTCTTT

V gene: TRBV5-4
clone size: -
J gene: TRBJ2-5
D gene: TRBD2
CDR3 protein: CASSFKVAGTQETQYF
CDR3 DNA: TGTGCCAGCAGCTTTAAGGTAGCGGGGACTCAAGAGACCCAGTACTTC

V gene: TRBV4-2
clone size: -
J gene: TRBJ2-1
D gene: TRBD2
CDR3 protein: CASSQGDSAGGLQFF
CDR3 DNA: TGTGCCAGCAGCCAAGGGGACTCAGCGGGGGGGTTACAGTTCTTC

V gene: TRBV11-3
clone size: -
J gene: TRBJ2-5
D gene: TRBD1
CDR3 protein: CASSLDQGAGWETQYF
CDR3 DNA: TGTGCCAGCAGCTTAGACCAGGGGGCGGGTTGGGAGACCCAGTACTTC

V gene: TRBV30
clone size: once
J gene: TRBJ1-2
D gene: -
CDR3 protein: CAWSPIELQGPPSDGYTF
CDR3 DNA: TGTGCCTGGAGTCCCATCGAACTTCAGGGCCCCCCTAGCGATGGCTACACCTTC

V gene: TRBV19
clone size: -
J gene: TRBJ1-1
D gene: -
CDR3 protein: CASSIRGGSGTEAFF
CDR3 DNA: TGTGCCAGTAGTATCCGGGGGGGGAGTGGGACTGAAGCTTTCTTT

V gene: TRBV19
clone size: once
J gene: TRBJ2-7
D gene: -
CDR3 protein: CATKTGSSYEQYF
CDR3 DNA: TGTGCCACAAAGACAGGTAGCTCCTACGAGCAGTACTTC

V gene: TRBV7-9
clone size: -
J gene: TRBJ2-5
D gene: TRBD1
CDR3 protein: CASIRGQGWYF
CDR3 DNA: TGTGCCAGCATCCGAGGACAGGGTTGGTACTTC

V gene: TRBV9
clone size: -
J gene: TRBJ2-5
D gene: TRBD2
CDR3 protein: CASSPSGASGETQYF
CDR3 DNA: TGTGCCAGCAGCCCGTCCGGAGCTAGCGGGGAGACCCAGTACTTC

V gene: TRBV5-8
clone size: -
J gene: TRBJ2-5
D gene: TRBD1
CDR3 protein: CASSLGQGRETQYF
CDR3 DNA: TGTGCCAGCAGCTTAGGACAGGGGAGAGAGACCCAGTACTTC

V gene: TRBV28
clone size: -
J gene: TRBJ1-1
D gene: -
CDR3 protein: CASRPGYAEAFF
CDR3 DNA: TGTGCCAGCAGGCCAGGGTACGCTGAAGCTTTCTTT

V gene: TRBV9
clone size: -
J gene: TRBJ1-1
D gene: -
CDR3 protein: CASSAQRGYMNTEAFF
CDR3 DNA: TGTGCCAGCAGCGCCCAAAGGGGGTATATGAACACTGAAGCTTTCTTT

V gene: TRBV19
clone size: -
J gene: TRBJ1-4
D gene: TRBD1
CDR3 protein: CASRSTGSNEKLFF
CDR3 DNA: TGTGCCAGTAGGTCGACAGGGAGTAATGAAAAACTGTTTTTT

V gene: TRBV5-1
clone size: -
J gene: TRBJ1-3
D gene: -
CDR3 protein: CASSLYQGRNTIYF
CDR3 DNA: TGCGCCAGCAGCTTGTACCAGGGAAGAAACACCATATATTTT

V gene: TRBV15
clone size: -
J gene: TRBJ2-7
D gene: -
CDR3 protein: CATSKRHTGSYEQYF
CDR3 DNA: TGTGCCACCTCAAAGCGCCACACAGGGAGCTACGAGCAGTACTTC

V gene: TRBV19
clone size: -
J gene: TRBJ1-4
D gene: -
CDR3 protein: CASSRQLTNEKLFF
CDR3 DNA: TGTGCCAGTAGCCGACAGTTGACTAATGAAAAACTGTTTTTT

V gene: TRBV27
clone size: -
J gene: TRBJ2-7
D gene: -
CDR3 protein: CASSSPLFGGIHEQYF
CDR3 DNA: TGTGCCAGCAGTTCCCCTCTTTTTGGGGGGATCCACGAGCAGTACTTC

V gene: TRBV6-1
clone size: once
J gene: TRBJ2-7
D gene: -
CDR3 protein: CASSGPRGATNEQYF
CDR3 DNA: TGTGCCAGCAGTGGGCCCCGGGGGGCCACCAACGAGCAGTACTTC

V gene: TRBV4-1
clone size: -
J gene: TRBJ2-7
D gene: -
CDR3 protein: CASSLGNNYEQYF
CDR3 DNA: TGCGCCAGCAGCCTTGGTAACAACTACGAGCAGTACTTC

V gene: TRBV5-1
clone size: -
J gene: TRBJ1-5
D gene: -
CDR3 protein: CASSLDSSDTQPQHF
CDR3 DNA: TGCGCCAGCAGCTTGGATTCGTCAGATACTCAGCCCCAGCATTTT

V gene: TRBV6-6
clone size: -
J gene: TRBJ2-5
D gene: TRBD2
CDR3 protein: CASSSTKTSGEETQYF
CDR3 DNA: TGTGCCAGCAGTTCAACCAAGACTAGCGGGGAAGAGACCCAGTACTTC

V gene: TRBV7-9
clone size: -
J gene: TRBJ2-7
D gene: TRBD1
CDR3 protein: CASSDPGQGRVEQYF
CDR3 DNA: TGTGCCAGCAGCGACCCGGGACAGGGGAGAGTCGAGCAGTACTTC

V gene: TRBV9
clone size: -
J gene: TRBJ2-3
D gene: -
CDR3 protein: CASSLLGGPSTDTQYF
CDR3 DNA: TGTGCCAGCAGCCTCCTGGGGGGGCCTAGCACAGATACGCAGTATTTT

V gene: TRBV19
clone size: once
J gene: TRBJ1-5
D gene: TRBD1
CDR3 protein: CASSTTGVRQPQHF
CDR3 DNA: TGTGCCAGTAGTACGACAGGGGTGAGACAGCCCCAGCATTTT

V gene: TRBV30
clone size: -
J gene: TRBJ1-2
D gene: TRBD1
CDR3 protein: CAWSVGTGRPYGYTF
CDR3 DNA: TGTGCCTGGAGTGTCGGGACAGGAAGACCCTATGGCTACACCTTC

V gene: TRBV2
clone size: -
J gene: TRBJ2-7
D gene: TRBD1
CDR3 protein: CASRSGRGTYEQYF
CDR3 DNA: TGTGCCAGCAGGTCGGGCAGGGGGACCTACGAGCAGTACTTC

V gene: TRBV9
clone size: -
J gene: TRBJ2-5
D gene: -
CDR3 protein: CASSLTAESQETQYF
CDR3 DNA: TGTGCCAGCAGCCTCACAGCGGAGTCCCAAGAGACCCAGTACTTC

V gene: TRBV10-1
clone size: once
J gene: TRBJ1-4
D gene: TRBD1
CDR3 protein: CASSESQGGNEKLFF
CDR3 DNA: TGCGCCAGCAGTGAGTCGCAGGGGGGTAATGAAAAACTGTTTTTT

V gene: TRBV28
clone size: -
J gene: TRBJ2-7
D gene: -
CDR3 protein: CASSWGLYEQYF
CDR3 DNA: TGTGCCAGCAGTTGGGGACTCTACGAGCAGTACTTC

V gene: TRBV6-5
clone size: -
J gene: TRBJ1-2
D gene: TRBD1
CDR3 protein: CASRKGQAVYGYTF
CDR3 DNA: TGTGCCAGCAGAAAAGGACAGGCAGTCTATGGCTACACCTTC

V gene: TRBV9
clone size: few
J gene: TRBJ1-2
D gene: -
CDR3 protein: CASSVVGTSFNYGYTF
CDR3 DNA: TGTGCCAGCAGCGTAGTTGGCACCTCCTTTAACTATGGCTACACCTTC

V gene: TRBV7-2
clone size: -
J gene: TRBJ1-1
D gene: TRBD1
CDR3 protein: CASRFRGRTEAFF
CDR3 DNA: TGTGCCAGCAGGTTCAGGGGGCGTACTGAAGCTTTCTTT

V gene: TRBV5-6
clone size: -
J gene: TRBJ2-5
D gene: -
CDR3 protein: CASSLFTQEETQYF
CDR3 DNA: TGTGCCAGCAGCTTGTTTACACAGGAAGAGACCCAGTACTTC

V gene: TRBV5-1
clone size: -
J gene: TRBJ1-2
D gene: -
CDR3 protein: CASSWSQGDGYTF
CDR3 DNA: TGCGCCAGCAGCTGGTCACAGGGTGATGGCTACACCTTC

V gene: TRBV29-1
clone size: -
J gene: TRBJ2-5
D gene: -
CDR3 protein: CSVGQEGQQETQYF
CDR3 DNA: TGCAGCGTTGGGCAAGAAGGACAGCAAGAGACCCAGTACTTC

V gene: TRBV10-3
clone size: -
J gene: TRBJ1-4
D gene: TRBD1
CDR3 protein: CAISTDRGQGEEKLFF
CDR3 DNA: TGTGCCATCAGTACCGATCGAGGACAGGGAGAGGAAAAACTGTTTTTT

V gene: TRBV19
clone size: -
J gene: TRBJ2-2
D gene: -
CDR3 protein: CASNSSPGELFF
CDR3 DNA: TGTGCCAGTAACTCTAGTCCCGGGGAGCTGTTTTTT

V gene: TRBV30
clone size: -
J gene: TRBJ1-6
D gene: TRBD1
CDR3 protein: CAWMGQGESPLHF
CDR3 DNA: TGTGCCTGGATGGGACAGGGTGAATCACCCCTCCACTTT

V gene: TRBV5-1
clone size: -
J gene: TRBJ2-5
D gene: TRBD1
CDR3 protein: CASSGGQGDGETQYF
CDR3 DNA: TGCGCCAGCAGCGGAGGACAGGGGGATGGAGAGACCCAGTACTTC

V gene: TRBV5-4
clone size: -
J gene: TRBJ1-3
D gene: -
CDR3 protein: CASSLGGGGGNTIYF
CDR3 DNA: TGTGCCAGCAGCCTGGGTGGGGGCGGTGGAAACACCATATATTTT

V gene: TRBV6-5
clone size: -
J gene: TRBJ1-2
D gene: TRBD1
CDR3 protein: CASSYTAGGAGYGYTF
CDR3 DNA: TGTGCCAGCAGTTACACTGCAGGGGGCGCGGGGTATGGCTACACCTTC

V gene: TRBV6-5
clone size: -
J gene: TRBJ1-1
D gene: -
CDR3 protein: CASSPDRKRNTEAFF
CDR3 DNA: TGTGCCAGCAGCCCGGACAGAAAGAGGAACACTGAAGCTTTCTTT

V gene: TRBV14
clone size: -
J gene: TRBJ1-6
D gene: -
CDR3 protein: CASSQDDWRHGRSPLHF
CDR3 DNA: TGTGCCAGCAGCCAAGATGATTGGCGACACGGTCGGTCACCCCTCCACTTT

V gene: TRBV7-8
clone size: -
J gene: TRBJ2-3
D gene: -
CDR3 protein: CASSLGGQGTSGPSTDTQYF
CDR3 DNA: TGTGCCAGCAGCTTAGGGGGACAGGGGACTAGCGGTCCGAGCACAGATACGCAGTATTTT

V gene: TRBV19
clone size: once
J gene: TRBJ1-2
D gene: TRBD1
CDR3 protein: CASSPTAGTGFNYGYTF
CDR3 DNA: TGTGCCAGTAGTCCAACTGCCGGGACAGGGTTTAACTATGGCTACACCTTC